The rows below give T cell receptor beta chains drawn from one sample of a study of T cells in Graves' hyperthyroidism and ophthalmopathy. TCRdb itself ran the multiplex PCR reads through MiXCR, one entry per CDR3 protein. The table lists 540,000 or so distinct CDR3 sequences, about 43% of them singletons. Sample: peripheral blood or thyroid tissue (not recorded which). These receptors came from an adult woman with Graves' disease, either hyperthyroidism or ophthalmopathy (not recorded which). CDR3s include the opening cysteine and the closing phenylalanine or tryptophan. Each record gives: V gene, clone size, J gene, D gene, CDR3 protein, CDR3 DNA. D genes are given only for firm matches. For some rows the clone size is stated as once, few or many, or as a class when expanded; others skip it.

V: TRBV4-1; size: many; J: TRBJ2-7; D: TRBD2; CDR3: CASAHGGLAVYEQYF; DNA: TGCGCCAGCGCCCATGGGGGACTAGCGGTCTACGAGCAGTACTTC
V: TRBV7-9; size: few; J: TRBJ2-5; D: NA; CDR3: CASSGLRLGQETQYF; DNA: TGTGCCAGCAGCGGCCTTCGGCTAGGACAAGAGACCCAGTACTTC
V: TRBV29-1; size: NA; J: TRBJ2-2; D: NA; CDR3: CSSLRTVANTGELFF; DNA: TGCAGCAGCTTGCGTACAGTCGCGAACACCGGGGAGCTGTTTTTT
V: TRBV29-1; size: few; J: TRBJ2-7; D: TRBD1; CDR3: CSVGGGQDYEQYF; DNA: TGCAGCGTTGGAGGGGGCCAGGACTACGAGCAGTACTTC
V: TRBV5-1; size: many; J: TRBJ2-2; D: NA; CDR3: CASSLVAGELFF; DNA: TGTGCCAGCAGCTTGGTGGCCGGGGAGCTGTTTTTT
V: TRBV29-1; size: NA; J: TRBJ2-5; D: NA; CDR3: CSVYKSGTSHQETQYF; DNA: TGCAGCGTGTACAAGTCGGGGACATCACACCAAGAGACCCAGTACTTC
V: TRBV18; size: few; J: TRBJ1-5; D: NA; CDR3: CASSPVGALNQPQHF; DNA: TGTGCCAGCTCACCGGTGGGCGCTCTCAATCAGCCCCAGCATTTT
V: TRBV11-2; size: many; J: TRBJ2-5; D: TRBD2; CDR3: CASSLAQLAGGGETQYF; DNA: TGTGCCAGCAGCTTGGCCCAACTAGCGGGAGGAGGGGAGACCCAGTACTTC
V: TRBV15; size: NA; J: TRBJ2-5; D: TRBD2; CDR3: CATGGTMDEETQYF; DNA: TGTGCCACGGGGGGGACTATGGACGAAGAGACCCAGTACTTC
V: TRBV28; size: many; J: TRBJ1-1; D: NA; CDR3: CASSLSDTEAFF; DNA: TGTGCCAGCAGTTTATCGGACACTGAAGCTTTCTTT
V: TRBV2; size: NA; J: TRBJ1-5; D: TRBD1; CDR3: CASKADRVGQPQHF; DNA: TGTGCCAGCAAAGCCGACAGGGTGGGTCAGCCCCAGCATTTT
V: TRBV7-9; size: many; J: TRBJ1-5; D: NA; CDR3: CASSSRGEPQHF; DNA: TGTGCCAGCAGCTCGAGGGGAGAGCCCCAGCATTTT
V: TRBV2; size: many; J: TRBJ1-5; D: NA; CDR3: CASSDGVSNQPQHF; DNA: TGTGCCAGCAGTGATGGGGTTAGCAATCAGCCCCAGCATTTT
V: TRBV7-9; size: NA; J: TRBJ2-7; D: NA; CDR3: CASSFLVYEQYF; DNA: TGTGCCAGCAGCTTTTTGGTTTACGAGCAGTACTTC
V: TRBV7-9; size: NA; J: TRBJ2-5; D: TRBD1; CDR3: CASSTSGTGKKETQYF; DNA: TGTGCCAGCAGCACATCCGGGACAGGGAAGAAGGAGACCCAGTACTTC
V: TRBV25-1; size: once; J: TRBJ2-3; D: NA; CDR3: CASKRRDTDTQYF; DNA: TGTGCCAGCAAAAGGAGGGACACAGATACGCAGTATTTT
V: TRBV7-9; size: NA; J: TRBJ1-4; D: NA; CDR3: CASSYAQGITNEKLFF; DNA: TGTGCCAGCAGCTACGCCCAGGGAATCACTAATGAAAAACTGTTTTTT
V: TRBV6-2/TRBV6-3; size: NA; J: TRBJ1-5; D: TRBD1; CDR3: CASSYPDISTGEDQPQHF; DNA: TGTGCCAGCAGTTACCCCGACATATCGACAGGGGAGGATCAGCCCCAGCATTTT
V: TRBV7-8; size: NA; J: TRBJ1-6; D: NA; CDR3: CASSRAADNSPLHF; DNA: TGCGCCAGCAGCCGGGCGGCGGATAATTCACCCCTCCACTTT
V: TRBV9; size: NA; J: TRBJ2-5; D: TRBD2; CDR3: CASSLDGTSAITNQETQYF; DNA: TGTGCCAGCAGCTTAGATGGGACTAGCGCGATTACTAACCAAGAGACCCAGTACTTC
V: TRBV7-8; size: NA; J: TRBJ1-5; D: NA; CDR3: CASIMGVAQPQHF; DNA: TGTGCCAGCATAATGGGGGTAGCTCAGCCCCAGCATTTT
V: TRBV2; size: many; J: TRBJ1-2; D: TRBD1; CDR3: CASSVRGIYGYTF; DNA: TGTGCCAGCAGTGTCAGGGGGATCTATGGCTACACCTTC
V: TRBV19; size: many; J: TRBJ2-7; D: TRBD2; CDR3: CASSMGLAGITSYEQYF; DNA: TGTGCCAGTAGTATGGGACTAGCGGGAATTACCTCCTACGAGCAGTACTTC
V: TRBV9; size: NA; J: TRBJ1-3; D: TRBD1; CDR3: CASSVHRGETIYF; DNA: TGTGCCAGCAGCGTGCACAGGGGAGAGACCATATATTTT
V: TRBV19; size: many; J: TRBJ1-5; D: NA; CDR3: CASSIGQVGNQPQHF; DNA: TGTGCCAGTAGTATTGGTCAGGTTGGGAATCAGCCCCAGCATTTT
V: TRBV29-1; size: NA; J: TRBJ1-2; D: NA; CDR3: CSGGGNYGYTF; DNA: TGCAGCGGGGGAGGGAACTATGGCTACACCTTC
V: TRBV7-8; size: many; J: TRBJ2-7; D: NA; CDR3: CASSKTKGLLSSYEQYF; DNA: TGTGCCAGCAGCAAGACTAAGGGACTTTTGAGCTCCTACGAGCAGTACTTC
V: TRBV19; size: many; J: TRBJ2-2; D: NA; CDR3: CASTRWGAGNTGELFF; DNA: TGTGCCAGTACTCGCTGGGGCGCGGGGAACACCGGGGAGCTGTTTTTT
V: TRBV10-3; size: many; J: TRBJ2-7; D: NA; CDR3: CASRTGSSYEQYF; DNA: TGTGCCAGTAGGACGGGGTCTTCCTACGAGCAGTACTTC
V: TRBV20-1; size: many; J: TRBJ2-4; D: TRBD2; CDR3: CSALVAGVDIQYF; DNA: TGCAGTGCCCTCGTCGCGGGAGTAGACATTCAGTACTTC
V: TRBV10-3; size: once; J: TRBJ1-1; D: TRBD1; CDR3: CATRGTGNTEAFF; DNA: TGTGCCACCCGCGGGACAGGGAACACTGAAGCTTTCTTT
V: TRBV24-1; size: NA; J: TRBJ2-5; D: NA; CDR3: CATSDLPGQETQYF; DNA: TGTGCCACCAGTGATTTGCCAGGACAAGAGACCCAGTACTTC
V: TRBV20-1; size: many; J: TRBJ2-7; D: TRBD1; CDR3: CSAPDRIGQYF; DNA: TGCAGTGCCCCGGACAGGATCGGGCAGTACTTC
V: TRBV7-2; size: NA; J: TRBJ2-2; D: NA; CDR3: CASSLLDGELFF; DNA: TGTGCCAGCAGCTTACTCGACGGGGAGCTGTTTTTT
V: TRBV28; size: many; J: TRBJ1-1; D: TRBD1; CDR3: CASTPGQDTEAFF; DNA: TGTGCCAGCACCCCGGGACAGGACACTGAAGCTTTCTTT
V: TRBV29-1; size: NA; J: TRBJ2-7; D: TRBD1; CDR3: CSGKDRGWDEQYF; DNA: TGCAGCGGAAAAGACAGGGGCTGGGACGAGCAGTACTTC
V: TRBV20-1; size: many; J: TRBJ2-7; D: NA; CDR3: CSARDRGTTYEQYF; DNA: TGCAGTGCTAGAGATCGCGGGACCACCTACGAGCAGTACTTC
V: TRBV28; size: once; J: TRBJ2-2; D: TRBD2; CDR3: CASSSYLAGGNTGELFF; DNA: TGTGCCAGCAGTTCGTATCTAGCGGGAGGTAACACCGGGGAGCTGTTTTTT
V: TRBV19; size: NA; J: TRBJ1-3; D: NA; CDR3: CASSIRGSGNTIYF; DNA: TGTGCCAGTAGTATACGCGGTTCTGGAAACACCATATATTTT
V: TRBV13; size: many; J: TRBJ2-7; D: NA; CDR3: CASSSPTGGPPRRQYF; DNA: TGTGCCAGCAGCTCCCCCACTGGGGGGCCCCCCAGGCGGCAGTACTTC
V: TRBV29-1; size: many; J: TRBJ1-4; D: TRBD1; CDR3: CSVEPGQGNEKLFF; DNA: TGCAGCGTTGAACCGGGACAGGGCAATGAAAAACTGTTTTTT
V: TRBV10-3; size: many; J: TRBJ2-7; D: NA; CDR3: CATGQSATYEQYF; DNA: TGTGCCACCGGACAGTCCGCCACCTACGAGCAGTACTTC
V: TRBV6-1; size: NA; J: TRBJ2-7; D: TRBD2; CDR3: CASSPASGITYEQYF; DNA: TGTGCCAGCAGCCCTGCCAGCGGGATAACCTACGAGCAGTACTTC
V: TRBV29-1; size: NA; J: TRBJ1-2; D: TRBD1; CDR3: CSVEKDRSF; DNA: TGCAGCGTTGAAAAGGACAGGTCCTTC
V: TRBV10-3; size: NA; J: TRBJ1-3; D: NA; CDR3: CVTRDTGNTIYF; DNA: TGTGTCACCAGGGATACTGGAAACACCATATATTTT
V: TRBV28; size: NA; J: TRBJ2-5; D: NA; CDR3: CASRTRKEAETQYF; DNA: TGTGCCAGCAGAACTCGGAAGGAGGCAGAGACCCAGTACTTC
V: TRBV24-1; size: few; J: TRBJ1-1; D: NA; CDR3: CATSGAGVNNEQFF; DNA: TGTGCCACCTCCGGAGCGGGAGTGAACAATGAGCAGTTCTTT
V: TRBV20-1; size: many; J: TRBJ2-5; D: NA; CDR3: CSELLQGRETQYF; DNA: TGCAGTGAGCTCCTCCAGGGGCGGGAGACCCAGTACTTC
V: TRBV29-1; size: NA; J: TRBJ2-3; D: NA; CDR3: CSALLPAPGSGDTQYF; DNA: TGCAGCGCCCTCCTGCCCGCCCCAGGGTCCGGAGATACGCAGTATTTT
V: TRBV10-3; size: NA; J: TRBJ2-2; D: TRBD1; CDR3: CAIKGQGNTGELFF; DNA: TGTGCCATCAAGGGACAGGGGAACACCGGGGAGCTGTTTTTT
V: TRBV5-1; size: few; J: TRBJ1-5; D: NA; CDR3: CASSLGTMGQPQHF; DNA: TGCGCCAGCAGCTTGGGGACGATGGGTCAGCCCCAGCATTTT
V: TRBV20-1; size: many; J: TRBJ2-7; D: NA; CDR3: CSARKQGKGEQYF; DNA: TGCAGTGCTAGGAAACAGGGAAAGGGCGAGCAGTACTTC
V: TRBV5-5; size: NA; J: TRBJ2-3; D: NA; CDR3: CASSTTSAPPTDTQYF; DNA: TGTGCCAGCAGCACCACATCCGCGCCTCCCACAGATACGCAGTATTTT
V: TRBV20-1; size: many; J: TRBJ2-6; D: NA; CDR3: CSARVESGWPGANVLTF; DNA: TGCAGTGCTAGAGTCGAAAGCGGTTGGCCTGGGGCCAACGTCCTGACTTTC
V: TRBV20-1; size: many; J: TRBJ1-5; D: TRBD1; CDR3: CSASDGTAGQPQHF; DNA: TGCAGTGCTAGCGACGGGACAGCGGGACAGCCCCAGCATTTT